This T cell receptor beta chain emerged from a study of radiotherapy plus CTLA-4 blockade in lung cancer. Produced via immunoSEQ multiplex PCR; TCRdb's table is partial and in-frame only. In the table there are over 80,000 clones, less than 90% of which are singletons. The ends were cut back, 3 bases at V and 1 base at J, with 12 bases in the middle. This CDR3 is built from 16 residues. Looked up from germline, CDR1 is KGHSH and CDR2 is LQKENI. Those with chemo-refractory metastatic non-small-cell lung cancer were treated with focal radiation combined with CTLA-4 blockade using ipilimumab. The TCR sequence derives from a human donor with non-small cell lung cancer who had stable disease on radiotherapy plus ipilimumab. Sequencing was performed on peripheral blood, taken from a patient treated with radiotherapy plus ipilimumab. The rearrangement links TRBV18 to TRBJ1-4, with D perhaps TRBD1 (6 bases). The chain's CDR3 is CASSPRGGGTNEKLFF. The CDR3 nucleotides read TGTGCCAGCTCACCCAGGGGAGGTGGAACTAATGAAAAACTGTTTTTT.